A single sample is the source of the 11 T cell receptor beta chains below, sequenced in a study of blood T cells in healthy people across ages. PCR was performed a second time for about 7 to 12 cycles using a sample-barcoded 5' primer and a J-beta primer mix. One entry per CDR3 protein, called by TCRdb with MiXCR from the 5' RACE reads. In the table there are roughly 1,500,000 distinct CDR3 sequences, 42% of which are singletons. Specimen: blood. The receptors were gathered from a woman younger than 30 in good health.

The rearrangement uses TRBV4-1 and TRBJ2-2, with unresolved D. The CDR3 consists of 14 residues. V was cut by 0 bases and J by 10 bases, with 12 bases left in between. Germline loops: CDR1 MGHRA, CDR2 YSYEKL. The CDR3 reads CASSQEPSPQELFF. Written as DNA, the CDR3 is TGCGCCAGCAGCCAAGAACCCAGCCCCCAGGAGCTGTTTTTT.

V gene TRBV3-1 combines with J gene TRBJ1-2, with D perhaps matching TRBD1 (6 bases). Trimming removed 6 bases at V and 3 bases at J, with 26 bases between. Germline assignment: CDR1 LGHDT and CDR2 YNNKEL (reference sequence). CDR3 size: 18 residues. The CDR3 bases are TGTGCCAGCAGTCCAATCGGTTTTGGGGGCAGGGCAGACTATGGCTACACCTTC. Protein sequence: CASSPIGFGGRADYGYTF.

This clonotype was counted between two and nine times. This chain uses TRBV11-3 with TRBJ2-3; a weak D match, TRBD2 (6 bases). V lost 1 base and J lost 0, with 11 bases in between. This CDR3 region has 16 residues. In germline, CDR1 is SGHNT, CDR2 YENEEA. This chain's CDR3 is CASSLGRGSSTDTQYF. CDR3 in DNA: TGTGCCAGCAGCTTAGGGCGGGGATCGAGCACAGATACGCAGTATTTT.

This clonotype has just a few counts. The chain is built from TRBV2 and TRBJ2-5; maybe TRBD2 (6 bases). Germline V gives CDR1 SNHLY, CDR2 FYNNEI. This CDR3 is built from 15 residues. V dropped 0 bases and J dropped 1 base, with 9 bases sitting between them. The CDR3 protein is CASSEALEGQETQYF. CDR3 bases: TGTGCCAGCAGTGAAGCGTTGGAGGGCCAAGAGACCCAGTACTTC.

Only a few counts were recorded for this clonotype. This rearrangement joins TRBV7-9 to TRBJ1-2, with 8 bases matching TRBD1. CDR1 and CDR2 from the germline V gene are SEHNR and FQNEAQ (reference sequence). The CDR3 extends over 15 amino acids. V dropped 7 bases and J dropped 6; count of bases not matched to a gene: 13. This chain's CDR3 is CASTLSRAGGHGYTF. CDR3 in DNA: TGTGCCAGCACCCTATCTCGGGCAGGGGGCCATGGCTACACCTTC.

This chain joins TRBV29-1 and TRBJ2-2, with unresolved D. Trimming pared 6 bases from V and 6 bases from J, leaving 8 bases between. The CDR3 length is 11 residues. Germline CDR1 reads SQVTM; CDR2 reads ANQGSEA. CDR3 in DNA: TGCAGCGTGATTCGGGCCGGGGAGCTGTTTTTT. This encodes CSVIRAGELFF.

Written as DNA, the CDR3 is TGCGCCAGCAGCCAAGATAGAAAGGGTAGTTCACCCCTCCACTTT. The encoded protein is CASSQDRKGSSPLHF. The chain carries TRBV4-1 and TRBJ1-6; D is uncertain. CDR3 length: 15 residues. Trimming left V 0 bases short and J 9 bases short, with 12 bases between. The V gene's germline CDR1 is MGHRA and CDR2 YSYEKL.

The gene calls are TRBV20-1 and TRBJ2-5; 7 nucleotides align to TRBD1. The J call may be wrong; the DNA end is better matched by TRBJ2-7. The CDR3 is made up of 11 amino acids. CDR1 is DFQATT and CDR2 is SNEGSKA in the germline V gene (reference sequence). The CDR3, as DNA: TGCAGTGCTACCGGGACAGACGAGCAGTACTTC. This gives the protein CSATGTDEQYF.

This chain's CDR3 is CASSATSGEIGNQPQHF. The DNA for the CDR3 is TGCGCCAGCAGTGCGACCTCGGGGGAAATCGGCAATCAGCCCCAGCATTTT. V is TRBV10-2 and J is TRBJ1-5; a weak D match, TRBD1 (5 bases). V shed 4 bases and J shed 2 bases, with 18 bases lying between them. The CDR3 covers 17 residues. Germline values: CDR1 WSHSY, CDR2 SAAADI.

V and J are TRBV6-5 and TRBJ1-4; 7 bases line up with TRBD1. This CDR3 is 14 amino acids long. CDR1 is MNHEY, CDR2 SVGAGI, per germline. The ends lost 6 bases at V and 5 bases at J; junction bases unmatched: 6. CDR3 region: CASRPGQRNEKLFF. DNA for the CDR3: TGTGCCAGCAGACCGGGACAGAGAAATGAAAAACTGTTTTTT.

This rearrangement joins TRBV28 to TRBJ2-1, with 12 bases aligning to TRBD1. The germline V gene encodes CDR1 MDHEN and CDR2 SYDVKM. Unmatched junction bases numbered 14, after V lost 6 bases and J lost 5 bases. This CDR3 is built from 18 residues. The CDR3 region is CASSTRLGGQGAHNEQFF. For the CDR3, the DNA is TGTGCCAGCAGCACCCGTCTGGGGGGACAGGGGGCTCACAATGAGCAGTTCTTC.